This T cell receptor beta chain was retrieved from a study of relationships among human T cell subsets (dated by TCRdb to the early 2010s). Some background on the complete study: The study sequenced eight distinct T cell populations from blood: pan T, CD8 cytotoxic, regulatory, Th1, Th2, naive plus transitional, activated and memory cells. The investigation overall reported the following: The bead-based sorting could not exclude a CD4+CD8+ double-positive population. Across the seven subsets, no statistically significant differences turned up in V, D and J usage, CDR3 length, or N-nucleotide additions. Substantial CDR3 sharing among Th1, Th2 and regulatory T cells was interpreted as suggesting stochastic cell fate choices. Over 50% of CD8+ cytotoxic sequences were found to belong to clones with over 100 reads, whereas few such clones were observed in the regulatory and Th2 subsets.

Library creation used multiplex PCR. Reads for this sample came from a 454 GS FLX. Semiquantitative ARM-PCR was used to amplify the TCR alpha and beta CDR3 regions from mRNA. ARM-PCR used tagged nested gene-specific primers, after which communal superprimers carried out exponential amplification. Before the second amplification round was performed on first-round PCR products, the nested primers were removed by exonuclease. The amplicons were sequenced on the 454 platform, which can rapidly sequence millions of DNA fragments without cloning bias. A read counted as effective if the read could be mapped to both V and J germline segments. Turning to the authors' computational methods: IRmap was used to assign reads to germline V, D and J segments, and IRmap relies on pyromap, a Smith-Waterman modification adapted to 454 sequencing errors. D-beta assignments were filtered with cutoffs set at the 99th percentile of alignment scores obtained from simulated random sequences. The CDR3 was taken to be the amino acids lying between the conserved V-segment Y[YFLI]C motif and the J-segment [FW]GXGT motif. Repertoire diversity was estimated with a compound Poisson process model previously applied to large-scale EST data. A procedure for detecting cross-contamination was used to argue that sample contamination was not the source of the shared CDR3s. TCRdb reprocessed the public reads (quality trimming at Q25 with fastp, clone calling with MiXCR) and kept in-frame beta chains. Records with the same CDR3 protein are collapsed into one entry carrying the most frequent genes and DNA. For this entry, the V and J calls and clone size follow TCRdb and not the study's own pipeline. The sample table shows roughly 7,400 distinct CDR3 sequences, and about two thirds are seen once. The ten largest clonotypes hold 52% of the sample.

As regards this clonotype: The specificity of this receptor is unknown. It has no much larger one-base neighbor in the sample; base qualities were not kept.

Isolated CD4+ and CD8+ T cells were pooled, and anti-CD45RA microbeads were used to isolate naive plus transitional T cells from the pooled cells. Miltenyi superparamagnetic beads coated with subset-specific monoclonal antibodies were used to isolate the T cell subsets. Peripheral blood was used as the source from which all T cell populations were isolated. Ficoll separation of whole blood yielded mononuclear cells, and anti-CD14 microbeads were then used to deplete the monocytes. The isolated cell populations were resuspended in RNAprotect reagent immediately. Relative to germline, V is 7 bases shorter and J is 2 bases shorter, with 30 bases between their ends. CDR1 and CDR2, looked up from the germline V gene, are MDHEN and SYDVKM. From its cysteine to its phenylalanine, the CDR3 spans 20 amino acids. Of the read, only the CDR3 DNA is kept; its 60 bases are in frame from base 1.

The clonotype originates from a man between 35 and 55 years old in good health. The sample comprised naive and transitional (CD45RA+) T cells sorted from blood. The cell subset or site label corresponds to: CD45RA+ naive plus transitional T cells (Tn+t). The sequence is built from TRBV28 and TRBJ1-5; tentative D gene TRBD1, with 5 bases matching. CDR3 region: CASKTPTGRSAVHGNQPQHF. The DNA is as follows: TGTGCCAGCAAGACCCCAACGGGACGCAGCGCCGTTCATGGCAATCAGCCCCAGCATTTT.